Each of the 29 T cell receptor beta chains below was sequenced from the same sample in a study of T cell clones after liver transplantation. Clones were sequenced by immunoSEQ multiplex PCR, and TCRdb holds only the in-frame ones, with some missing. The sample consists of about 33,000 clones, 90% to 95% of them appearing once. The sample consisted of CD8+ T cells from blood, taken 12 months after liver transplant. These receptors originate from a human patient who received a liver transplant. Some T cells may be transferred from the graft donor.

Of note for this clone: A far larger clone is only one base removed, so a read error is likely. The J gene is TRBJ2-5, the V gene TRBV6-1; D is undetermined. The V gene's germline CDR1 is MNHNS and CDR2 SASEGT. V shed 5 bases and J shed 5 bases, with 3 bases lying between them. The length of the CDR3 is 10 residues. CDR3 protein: CASSSETQYF. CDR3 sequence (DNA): TGTGCCAGCAGTTCGGAGACCCAGTACTTC.

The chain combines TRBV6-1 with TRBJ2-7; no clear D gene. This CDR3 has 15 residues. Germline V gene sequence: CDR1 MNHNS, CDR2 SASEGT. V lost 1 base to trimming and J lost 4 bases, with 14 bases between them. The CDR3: CASSEVQRLRYEQYF. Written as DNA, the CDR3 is TGTGCCAGCAGTGAAGTCCAACGCCTTAGGTACGAGCAGTACTTC.

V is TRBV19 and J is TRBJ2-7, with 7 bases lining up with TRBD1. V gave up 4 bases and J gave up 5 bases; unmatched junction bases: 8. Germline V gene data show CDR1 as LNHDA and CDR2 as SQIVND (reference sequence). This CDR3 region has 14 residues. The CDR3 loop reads CASSSAQGWDEQYF. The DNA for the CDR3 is TGTGCCAGTAGTAGCGCACAGGGGTGGGACGAGCAGTACTTC.

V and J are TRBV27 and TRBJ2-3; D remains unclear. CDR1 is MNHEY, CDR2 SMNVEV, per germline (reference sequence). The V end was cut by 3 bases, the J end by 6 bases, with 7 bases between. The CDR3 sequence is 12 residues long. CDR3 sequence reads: CASSFPADTQYF. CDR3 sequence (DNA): TGTGCCAGCAGTTTCCCCGCCGATACGCAGTATTTT.

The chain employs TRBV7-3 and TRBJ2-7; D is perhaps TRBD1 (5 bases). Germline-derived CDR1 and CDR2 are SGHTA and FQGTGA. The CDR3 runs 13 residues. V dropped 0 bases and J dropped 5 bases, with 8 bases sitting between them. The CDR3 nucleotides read TGTGCCAGCAGCTTAACGGCAGGGAACGAGCAGTACTTC. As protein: CASSLTAGNEQYF.

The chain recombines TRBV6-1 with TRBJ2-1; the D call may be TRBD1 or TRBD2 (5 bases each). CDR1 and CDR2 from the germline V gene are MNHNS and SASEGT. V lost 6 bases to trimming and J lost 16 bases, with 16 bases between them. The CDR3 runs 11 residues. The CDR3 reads CASSWGTDTFF. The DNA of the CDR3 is TGTGCCAGCAGCTGGGGGACGGATACCTTCTTC.

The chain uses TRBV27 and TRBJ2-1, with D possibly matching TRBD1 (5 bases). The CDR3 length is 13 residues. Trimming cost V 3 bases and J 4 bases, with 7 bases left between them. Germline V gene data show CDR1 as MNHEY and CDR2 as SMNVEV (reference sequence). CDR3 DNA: TGTGCCAGCAGTTTGAACAGGTACAATGAGCAGTTCTTC. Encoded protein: CASSLNRYNEQFF.

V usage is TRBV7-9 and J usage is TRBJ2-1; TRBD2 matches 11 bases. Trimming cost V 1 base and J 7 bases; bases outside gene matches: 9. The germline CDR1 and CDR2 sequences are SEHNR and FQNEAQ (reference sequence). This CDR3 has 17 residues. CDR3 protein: CASSLEASGRSKNEQFF. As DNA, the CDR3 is TGTGCCAGCAGCTTAGAGGCTAGCGGGAGGAGTAAGAATGAGCAGTTCTTC.

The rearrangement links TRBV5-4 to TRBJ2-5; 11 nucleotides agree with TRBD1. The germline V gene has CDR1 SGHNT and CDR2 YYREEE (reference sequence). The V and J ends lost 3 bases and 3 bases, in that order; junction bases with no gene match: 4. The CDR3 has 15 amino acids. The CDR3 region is CASSSPGQGEETQYF. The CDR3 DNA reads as TGTGCCAGCAGCTCCCCGGGACAGGGGGAAGAGACCCAGTACTTC.

CDR3 bases: TGCGCCAGCAGCCAAGATGTTACTGCGGGAGGTTCCTACGAGCAGTACTTC. Its protein is CASSQDVTAGGSYEQYF. The rearrangement links TRBV4-1 to TRBJ2-7, with 8 bases lining up with TRBD2. Germline values: CDR1 MGHRA, CDR2 YSYEKL. The CDR3 spans 17 residues. J gave up 1 base and V 0 bases, and 8 bases lay outside the gene matches.

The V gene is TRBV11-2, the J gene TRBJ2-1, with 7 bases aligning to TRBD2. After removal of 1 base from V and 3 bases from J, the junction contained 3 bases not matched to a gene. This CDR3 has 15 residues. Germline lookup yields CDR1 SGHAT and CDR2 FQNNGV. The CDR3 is CASSLAPSGYNEQFF. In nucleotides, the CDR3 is TGTGCCAGCAGCTTAGCCCCTAGCGGCTACAATGAGCAGTTCTTC. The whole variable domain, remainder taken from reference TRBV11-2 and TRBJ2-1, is EAGVAQSPRYKIIEKRQSVAFWCNPISGHATLYWYQQILGQGPKLLIQFQNNGVVDDSQLPKDRFSAERLKGVDSTLKIQPAKLEDSAVYLCASSLAPSGYNEQFFGPGTRLTVL.

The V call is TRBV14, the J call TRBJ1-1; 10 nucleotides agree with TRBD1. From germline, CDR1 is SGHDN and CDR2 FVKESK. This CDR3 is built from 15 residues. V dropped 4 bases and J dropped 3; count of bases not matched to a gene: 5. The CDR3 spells CASSPFGQGDTEAFF. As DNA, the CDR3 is TGTGCCAGCAGCCCTTTTGGACAGGGGGACACTGAAGCTTTCTTT.

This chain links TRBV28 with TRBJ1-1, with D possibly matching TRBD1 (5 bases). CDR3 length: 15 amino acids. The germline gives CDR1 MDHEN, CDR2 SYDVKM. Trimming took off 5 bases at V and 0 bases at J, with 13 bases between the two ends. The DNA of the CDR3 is TGTGCCAGCAGTGTGGGGGGTCCGATGAACACTGAAGCTTTCTTT. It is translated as CASSVGGPMNTEAFF.

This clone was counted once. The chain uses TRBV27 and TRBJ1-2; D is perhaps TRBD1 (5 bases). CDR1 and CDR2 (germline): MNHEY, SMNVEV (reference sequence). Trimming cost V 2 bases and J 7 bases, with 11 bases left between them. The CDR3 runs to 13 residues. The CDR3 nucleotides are TGTGCCAGCAGTTTAGTCAGGGAGGGTGGCTACACCTTC. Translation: CASSLVREGGYTF.

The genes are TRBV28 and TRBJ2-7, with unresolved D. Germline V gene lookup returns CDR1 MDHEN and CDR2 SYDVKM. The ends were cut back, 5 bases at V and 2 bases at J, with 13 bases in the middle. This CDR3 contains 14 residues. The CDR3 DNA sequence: TGTGCCAGCAGTACCCGGTGGGCAACCTACGAGCAGTACTTC. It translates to CASSTRWATYEQYF.

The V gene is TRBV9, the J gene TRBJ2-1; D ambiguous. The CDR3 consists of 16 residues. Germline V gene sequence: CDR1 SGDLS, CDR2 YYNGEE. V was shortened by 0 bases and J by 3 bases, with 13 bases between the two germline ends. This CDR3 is CASSVGGSVGYNEQFF. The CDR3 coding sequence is TGTGCCAGCAGCGTAGGAGGCAGCGTTGGCTACAATGAGCAGTTCTTC.

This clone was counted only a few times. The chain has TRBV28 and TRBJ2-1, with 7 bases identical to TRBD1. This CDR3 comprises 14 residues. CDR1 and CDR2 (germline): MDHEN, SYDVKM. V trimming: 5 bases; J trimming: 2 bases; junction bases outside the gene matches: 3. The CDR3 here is CASSDRVPYNEQFF. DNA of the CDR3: TGTGCCAGCAGTGACAGGGTGCCCTACAATGAGCAGTTCTTC.

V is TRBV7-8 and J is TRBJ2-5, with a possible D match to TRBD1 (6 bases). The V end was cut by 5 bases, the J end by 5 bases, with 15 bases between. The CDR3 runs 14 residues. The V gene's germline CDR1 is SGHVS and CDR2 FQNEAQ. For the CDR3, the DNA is TGTGCCAGCAGCCATCCGGACAGATGGGAGACCCAGTACTTC. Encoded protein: CASSHPDRWETQYF.

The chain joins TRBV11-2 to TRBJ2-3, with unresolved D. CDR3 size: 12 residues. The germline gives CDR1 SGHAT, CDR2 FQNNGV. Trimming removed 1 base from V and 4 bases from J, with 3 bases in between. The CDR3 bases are TGTGCCAGCAGCTTAGGTTCAGATACGCAGTATTTT. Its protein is CASSLGSDTQYF.

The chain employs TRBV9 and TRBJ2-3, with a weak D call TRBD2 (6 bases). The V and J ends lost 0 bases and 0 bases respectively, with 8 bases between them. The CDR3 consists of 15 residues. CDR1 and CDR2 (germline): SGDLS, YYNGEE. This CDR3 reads CASSVAAGSTDTQYF. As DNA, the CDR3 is TGTGCCAGCAGCGTAGCTGCGGGAAGCACAGATACGCAGTATTTT.

The CDR3 region has the DNA TGCGCCAGCAGCCAAGATCGTAGGGTCGGGCCCCAGCATTTT. Its translation is CASSQDRRVGPQHF. The chain joins TRBV4-1 to TRBJ1-5; no clear D gene. The length of the CDR3 is 14 residues. Trimming pared 0 bases from V and 9 bases from J, leaving 12 bases between. The germline CDR1 and CDR2 sequences are MGHRA and YSYEKL.

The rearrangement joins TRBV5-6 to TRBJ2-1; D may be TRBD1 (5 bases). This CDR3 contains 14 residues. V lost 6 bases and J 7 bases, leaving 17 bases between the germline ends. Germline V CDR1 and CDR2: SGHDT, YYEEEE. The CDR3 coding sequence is TGTGCCAGCACCTATTGGCGTGGGGCGAATGAGCAGTTCTTC. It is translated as CASTYWRGANEQFF.

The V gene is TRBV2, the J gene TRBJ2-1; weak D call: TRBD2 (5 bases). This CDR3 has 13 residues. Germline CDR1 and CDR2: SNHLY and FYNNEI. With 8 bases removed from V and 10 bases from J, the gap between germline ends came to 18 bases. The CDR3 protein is CASAGISDLEQFF. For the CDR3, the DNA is TGTGCCAGCGCGGGTATTTCTGATCTGGAGCAGTTCTTC.

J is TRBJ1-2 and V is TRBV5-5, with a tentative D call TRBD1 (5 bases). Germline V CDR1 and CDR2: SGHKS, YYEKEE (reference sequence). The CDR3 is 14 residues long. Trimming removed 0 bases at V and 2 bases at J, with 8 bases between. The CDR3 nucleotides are TGTGCCAGCAGCTTGGCGGGGCAGAACTATGGCTACACCTTC. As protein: CASSLAGQNYGYTF.

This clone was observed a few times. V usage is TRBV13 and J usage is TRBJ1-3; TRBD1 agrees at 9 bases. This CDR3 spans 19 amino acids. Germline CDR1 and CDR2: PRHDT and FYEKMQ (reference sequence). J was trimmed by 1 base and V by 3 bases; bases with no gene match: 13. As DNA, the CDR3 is TGTGCCAGCAGCTTCTGGGGGGACAGGGATTCTAGATCTGGAAACACCATATATTTT. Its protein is CASSFWGDRDSRSGNTIYF.

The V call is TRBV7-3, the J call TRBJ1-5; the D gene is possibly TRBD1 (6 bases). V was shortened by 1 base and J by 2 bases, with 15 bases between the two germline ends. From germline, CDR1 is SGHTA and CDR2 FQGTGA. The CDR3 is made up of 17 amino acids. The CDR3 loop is CASSLRAGAEGNQPQHF. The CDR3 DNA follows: TGTGCCAGCAGCTTAAGGGCGGGGGCTGAAGGCAATCAGCCCCAGCATTTT.

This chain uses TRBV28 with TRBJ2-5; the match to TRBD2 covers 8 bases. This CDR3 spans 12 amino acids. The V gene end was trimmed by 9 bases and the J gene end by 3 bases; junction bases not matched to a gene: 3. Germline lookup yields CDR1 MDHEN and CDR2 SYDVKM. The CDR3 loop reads CARIAGKETQYF. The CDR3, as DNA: TGTGCCAGGATAGCGGGGAAAGAGACCCAGTACTTC.

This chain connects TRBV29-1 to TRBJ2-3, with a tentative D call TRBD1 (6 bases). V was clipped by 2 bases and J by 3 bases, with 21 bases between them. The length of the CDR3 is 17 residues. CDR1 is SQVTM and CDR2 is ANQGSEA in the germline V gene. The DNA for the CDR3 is TGCAGCGTTGAATATCTTGGGGGCCAGGGTGGTACAGATACGCAGTATTTT. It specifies CSVEYLGGQGGTDTQYF.

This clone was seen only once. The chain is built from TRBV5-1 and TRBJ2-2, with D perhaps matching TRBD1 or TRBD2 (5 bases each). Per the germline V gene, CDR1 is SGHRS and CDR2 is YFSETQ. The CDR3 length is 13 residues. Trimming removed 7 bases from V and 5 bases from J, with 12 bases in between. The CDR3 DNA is TGCGCCAGCCGGGATGGGGGAACCGGGGAGCTGTTTTTT. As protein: CASRDGGTGELFF.